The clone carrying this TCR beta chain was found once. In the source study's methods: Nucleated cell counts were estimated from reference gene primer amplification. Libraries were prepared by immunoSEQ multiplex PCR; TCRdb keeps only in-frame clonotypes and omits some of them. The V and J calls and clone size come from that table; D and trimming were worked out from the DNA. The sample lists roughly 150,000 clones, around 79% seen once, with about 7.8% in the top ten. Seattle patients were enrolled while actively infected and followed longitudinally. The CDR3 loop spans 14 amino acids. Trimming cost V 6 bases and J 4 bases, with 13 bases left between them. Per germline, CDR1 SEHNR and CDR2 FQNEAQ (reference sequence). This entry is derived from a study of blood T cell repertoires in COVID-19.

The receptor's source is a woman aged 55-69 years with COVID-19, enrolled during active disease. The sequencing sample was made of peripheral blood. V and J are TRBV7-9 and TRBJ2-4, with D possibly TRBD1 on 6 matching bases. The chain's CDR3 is CASRGGRGKNIQYF. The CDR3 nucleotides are TGTGCCAGCAGGGGTGGCAGGGGAAAAAACATTCAGTACTTC.